The 32 T cell receptor beta chains presented below share a single source sample, sequenced in a study of type 1 regulatory T cells. MiXCR, applied by TCRdb to the reads, yields one record per CDR3 protein. The sample shows roughly 62,000 distinct CDR3 sequences, 62% of them seen only once. These receptors lack a known antigen. The sequenced material came from cultured non-Tr1 T cells, either the whole culture or a sorted T cell fraction (not recorded which). Receptors originate from a human donor in good health.

The V and J genes are TRBV6-2 or TRBV6-3 and TRBJ1-5; D uncertain. With 7 bases removed from V and 2 bases from J, the gap between germline ends came to 12 bases. Per the germline V gene, CDR1 is MNHEY and CDR2 is SVGEGT. The CDR3 spans 14 residues. The CDR3: CASTLDERNQPQHF. DNA for the CDR3: TGTGCCAGCACCCTCGATGAACGCAATCAGCCCCAGCATTTT.

The V gene is TRBV18, the J gene TRBJ2-3; D is ambiguous. The V end lost 3 bases, the J end lost 2 bases, and 9 bases lay between the germline ends. Germline values: CDR1 KGHSH, CDR2 LQKENI. This CDR3 has 14 amino acids. The CDR3 nucleotides read TGTGCCAGCTCACCCGACGCTTACACAGATACGCAGTATTTT. Translated: CASSPDAYTDTQYF.

This clonotype was detected once. This sequence joins TRBV4-3 and TRBJ2-1; D is undetermined. The CDR3 runs 16 residues. Trimming stripped 0 bases from V and 9 bases from J, with 18 bases between. Germline V gene sequence: CDR1 LGHNA, CDR2 YSLEER. The CDR3 here is CASSQDPPPRWGEQFF. The CDR3, as DNA: TGCGCCAGCAGCCAAGACCCCCCTCCAAGGTGGGGTGAGCAGTTCTTC.

This clonotype was counted only a few times. CDR3 in amino acids: CATRRTGAGDTEAFF. CDR3 DNA: TGTGCCACCAGGCGAACAGGGGCGGGGGACACTGAAGCTTTCTTT. The chain has TRBV24-1 and TRBJ1-1, with 7 bases lining up with TRBD1. Germline V CDR1 and CDR2: KGHDR, SFDVKD. J was trimmed by 3 bases and V by 7 bases; bases with no gene match: 10. The CDR3 is 15 residues long.

The chain joins TRBV5-1 to TRBJ2-5; 10 bases agree with TRBD2. From germline, CDR1 is SGHRS and CDR2 YFSETQ. J was trimmed by 6 bases and V by 0 bases; bases with no gene match: 8. The CDR3 length is 16 residues. The CDR3 reads CASSLGPAGGQKTQYF. CDR3 nucleotide sequence: TGCGCCAGCAGCTTGGGTCCAGCGGGAGGGCAGAAGACCCAGTACTTC.

The rearrangement uses TRBV20-1 and TRBJ2-1; no clear D gene. This CDR3 spans 14 amino acids. The germline V gene has CDR1 DFQATT and CDR2 SNEGSKA (reference sequence). Trimming pared 1 base from V and 0 bases from J, leaving 7 bases between. DNA of the CDR3: TGCAGTGCTAGAGTTCCGGTCTCCTACAATGAGCAGTTCTTC. It translates to CSARVPVSYNEQFF.

This clonotype came up once. V is TRBV2 and J is TRBJ1-2; D is unresolved. Germline lookup yields CDR1 SNHLY and CDR2 FYNNEI. The V and J ends lost 6 bases and 6 bases respectively, with 14 bases between them. This CDR3 is 13 amino acids long. CDR3 residues: CASSPSDGHGYTF. The CDR3 DNA follows: TGTGCCAGCAGCCCCTCGGACGGCCATGGCTACACCTTC.

The chain has TRBV10-3 and TRBJ1-1; possible D gene TRBD1, 6 bases. From germline, CDR1 is ENHRY and CDR2 SYGVKD. The CDR3 runs to 13 residues. V was pared by 6 bases and J by 6 bases, with 14 bases between. The CDR3 coding sequence is TGTGCCATCAGGGCGGACAGAACTTCTGAAGCTTTCTTT. This translates into CAIRADRTSEAFF.

The J gene is TRBJ2-7, the V gene TRBV10-1; D remains unclear. The CDR3 totals 14 residues. V was pared by 4 bases and J by 2 bases, with 12 bases between. Germline CDR1 and CDR2: WNHNN and SYGVQD (reference sequence). As DNA, the CDR3 is TGCGCCAGCAGTGCCGACTCTGTGCCCTACGAGCAGTACTTC. Protein: CASSADSVPYEQYF.

V gene TRBV5-4 combines with J gene TRBJ2-1; TRBD1 agrees at 7 bases. V lost 6 bases to trimming and J lost 0 bases; unmatched junction nucleotides: 6. CDR3 size: 15 residues. The V gene's germline CDR1 is SGHNT and CDR2 YYREEE (reference sequence). The CDR3 region is CASTEGDSSYNEQFF. The CDR3 DNA is TGTGCCAGCACCGAGGGGGACAGCTCCTACAATGAGCAGTTCTTC.

The DNA of the CDR3 is TGTGCCAGCAGTGAAAACAGGGGGGCGGCCAAAAACATTCAGTACTTC. This encodes CASSENRGAAKNIQYF. The gene calls are TRBV27 and TRBJ2-4; 8 positions agree with TRBD1. The germline V gene encodes CDR1 MNHEY and CDR2 SMNVEV (reference sequence). The V gene end was trimmed by 5 bases and the J gene end by 1 base; junction bases not matched to a gene: 7. The CDR3 has 16 amino acids.

The J gene is TRBJ2-1, the V gene TRBV6-4; the D is unclear. V lost 8 bases, J lost 0 bases, and 5 bases lay in between. This CDR3 has 12 amino acids. CDR1 is MRHNA and CDR2 is SNTAGT in the germline V gene. The CDR3 nucleotides are TGTGCCAGCGGACCCTCCTACAATGAGCAGTTCTTC. Encoded protein: CASGPSYNEQFF.

This sequence joins TRBV7-3 and TRBJ2-3; 9 bases are a match to TRBD2. Looked up from germline, CDR1 is SGHTA and CDR2 is FQGTGA. V was pared by 2 bases and J by 4 bases, with 16 bases of the junction left unmatched. CDR3 length: 19 residues. The CDR3 loop is CASSLLPLASGDPSDTQYF. The CDR3 DNA reads as TGTGCCAGCAGCTTACTTCCGTTGGCTAGCGGGGACCCGTCAGATACGCAGTATTTT.

The chain carries TRBV6-1 and TRBJ1-4; D call uncertain. The CDR3 is made up of 16 amino acids. Per the germline V gene, CDR1 is MNHNS and CDR2 is SASEGT. V was pared by 1 base and J by 7 bases, with 16 bases between. CDR3 DNA: TGTGCCAGCAGTGAAGGGGGAGGGCGAGTAGGTGAAAAACTGTTTTTT. Amino acids: CASSEGGGRVGEKLFF.

The chain combines TRBV4-2 with TRBJ2-7; 13 bases align to TRBD2. The CDR3 is 19 residues long. Germline CDR1 and CDR2: LGHNA and YNFKEQ. Trimming took 4 bases from V and 2 from J; bases not matched to a gene: 14. The CDR3 DNA reads TGTGCCAGCAGCCTAAGAAGGACTAGCGGGAGTTATTTTGCCTACGAGCAGTACTTC. It specifies CASSLRRTSGSYFAYEQYF.

The chain is built from TRBV27 and TRBJ2-1, with TRBD2 as a possible D gene (6 bases). This CDR3 is 16 amino acids long. The V end was cut by 1 base, the J end by 1 base, with 11 bases between. CDR1 and CDR2 from the germline V gene are MNHEY and SMNVEV (reference sequence). The CDR3 bases are TGTGCCAGCAGTTTATTGCGGGATTTATCCTACAATGAGCAGTTCTTC. Encoded protein: CASSLLRDLSYNEQFF.

The table lists this clonotype with a few counts. V and J are TRBV15 and TRBJ2-1; D is undetermined. Germline V CDR1 and CDR2: LNHNV, YYDKDF (reference sequence). The CDR3 has 13 amino acids. Trimming left V 0 bases short and J 10 bases short, with 10 bases between. The CDR3 reads CATSRDILREQFF. CDR3 bases: TGTGCCACCAGCAGAGATATCCTAAGGGAGCAGTTCTTC. Complete variable domain (other parts from reference TRBV15 and TRBJ2-1): DAMVIQNPRYQVTQFGKPVTLSCSQTLNHNVMYWYQQKSSQAPKLLFHYYDKDFNNEADTPDNFQSRRPNTSFCFLDIRSPGLGDTAMYLCATSRDILREQFFGPGTRLTVL.

This clonotype was recorded at least ten times. The chain is built from TRBV5-1 and TRBJ2-1; D gene ambiguous. The length of the CDR3 is 14 residues. V was cut by 0 bases and J by 2 bases, with 6 bases left in between. CDR1 is SGHRS, CDR2 YFSETQ, per germline. The CDR3 nucleotides read TGCGCCAGCAGCTTGGAAGGCCCCTACAATGAGCAGTTCTTC. Its protein product is CASSLEGPYNEQFF.

The chain carries TRBV20-1 and TRBJ2-2, with 10 bases identical to TRBD2. The germline gives CDR1 DFQATT, CDR2 SNEGSKA (reference sequence). Germline trimming cut 5 bases from V and 4 bases from J; bases unmatched to any gene: 10. The CDR3 spans 16 residues. CDR3 sequence: CSASLAGRTFTGELFF. DNA of the CDR3: TGCAGTGCTTCACTAGCGGGGAGAACTTTCACCGGGGAGCTGTTTTTT.

The chain uses TRBV7-2 and TRBJ2-3; TRBD2 might be the D (6 bases). Trimming took off 3 bases at V and 4 bases at J, with 11 bases between the two ends. Germline V CDR1 and CDR2: SGHTA, FQGNSA. The CDR3 contains 14 residues. The DNA of the CDR3 is TGTGCCAGCAGCTTCGGTGCGGGATCAGATACGCAGTATTTT. Residues: CASSFGAGSDTQYF. Together with reference TRBV7-2 and TRBJ2-3, the CDR3 gives the full variable domain: GAGVSQSPSNKVTEKGKDVELRCDPISGHTALYWYRQSLGQGLEFLIYFQGNSAPDKSGLPSDRFSAERTGGSVSTLTIQRTQQEDSAVYLCASSFGAGSDTQYFGPGTRLTVL.

The V call is TRBV7-2, the J call TRBJ2-7, with 7 bases identical to TRBD2. Per germline, CDR1 SGHTA and CDR2 FQGNSA. The CDR3 has 14 residues. The V gene end was trimmed by 1 base and the J gene end by 6 bases; junction bases not matched to a gene: 6. Written as DNA, the CDR3 is TGTGCCAGCAGCTTAGTCAGGTCGGGAGGCGAGCAGTACTTC. Its translation: CASSLVRSGGEQYF.

On this clonotype itself: Its ends do not fully match the called genes, so a read error is possible. The chain uses TRBV7-6 and TRBJ2-3, with D possibly TRBD2 on 6 matching bases. This CDR3 has 15 residues. CDR1 SGHVS and CDR2 FNYEAQ come from the germline V gene. The CDR3 spells CASTLKLAKTGTQYF. DNA for the CDR3: TGTGCCAGCACCCTAAAACTAGCAAAAACAGGTACGCAGTATTTT.

This chain connects TRBV20-1 to TRBJ1-6, with a possible D match to TRBD1 (6 bases). The ends were cut back, 5 bases at V and 4 bases at J, with 9 bases in the middle. This CDR3 spans 13 amino acids. Germline CDR1 reads DFQATT; CDR2 reads SNEGSKA (reference sequence). CDR3 bases: TGCAGTGCTCCGACAGGATATAATTCACCCCTCCACTTT. Translating it yields CSAPTGYNSPLHF.

This chain uses TRBV4-1 with TRBJ2-7, with TRBD2 identical over 13 bases. This CDR3 is built from 18 residues. CDR1 and CDR2 from the germline V gene are MGHRA and YSYEKL. With V trimmed by 1 base and J by 2 bases, 8 bases remained unmatched. CDR3 protein: CASSQVDMGLAGTYEQYF. As DNA, the CDR3 is TGCGCCAGCAGCCAAGTCGACATGGGACTAGCGGGGACCTACGAGCAGTACTTC.

The rearrangement joins TRBV5-1 to TRBJ2-3, with D unresolved. V was cut by 4 bases and J by 2 bases, with 11 bases left in between. The CDR3 is 14 amino acids. Germline V gene data show CDR1 as SGHRS and CDR2 as YFSETQ. CDR3 residues: CASSPFASTDTQYF. The CDR3, as DNA: TGCGCCAGCAGCCCCTTTGCTTCCACAGATACGCAGTATTTT.

The chain links TRBV7-9 to TRBJ2-1; 10 bases agree with TRBD2. Germline trimming cut 1 base from V and 8 bases from J; bases unmatched to any gene: 5. CDR3 length: 15 residues. Germline loops: CDR1 SEHNR, CDR2 FQNEAQ (reference sequence). CDR3 protein: CASSLGASGSDEQFF. As DNA, the CDR3 is TGTGCCAGCAGCTTAGGGGCTAGCGGGAGTGATGAGCAGTTCTTC.

The chain joins TRBV6-6 to TRBJ1-2; D gene unclear. The V end was cut by 7 bases, the J end by 7 bases, with 16 bases between. In germline, CDR1 is MNHNY, CDR2 SVGAGI (reference sequence). The CDR3 runs 13 residues. CDR3 coding DNA: TGTGCCAGCACTCCCGAGTACATAGGTGGCTACACCTTC. Its translation: CASTPEYIGGYTF.

This clonotype was counted between two and nine times. The chain links TRBV7-9 to TRBJ2-3, with a possible D match to TRBD1 (5 bases). Germline V gene sequence: CDR1 SEHNR, CDR2 FQNEAQ (reference sequence). The CDR3 loop spans 16 amino acids. Trimming cost V 5 bases and J 8 bases, with 23 bases left between them. CDR3 amino acids: CASSPKTGAPWSTQYF. The CDR3 region has the DNA TGTGCCAGCAGCCCAAAGACTGGGGCCCCATGGAGTACGCAGTATTTT.

This sequence joins TRBV6-2 or TRBV6-3 and TRBJ1-1, with 10 bases aligning to TRBD1. This CDR3 is 15 amino acids long. Looked up from germline, CDR1 is MNHEY and CDR2 is SVGEGT. The junction had 5 bases not matched to a gene; V was cut back by 2 bases and J by 5 bases. CDR3 sequence: CASSYPGTGVTEAFF. Here the CDR3 DNA reads TGTGCCAGCAGTTACCCCGGGACAGGGGTAACTGAAGCTTTCTTT.

The chain uses TRBV19 and TRBJ2-1; TRBD1 or TRBD2 may be the D gene (5 bases each). Trimming removed 3 bases at V and 8 bases at J, with 14 bases between. Per the germline V gene, CDR1 is LNHDA and CDR2 is SQIVND (reference sequence). This CDR3 is 14 amino acids long. The DNA for the CDR3 is TGTGCCAGTAGTATCGCCGGGGCCCGCTATGAGCAGTTCTTC. This encodes CASSIAGARYEQFF.

The chain combines TRBV2 with TRBJ2-2, with 10 bases identical to TRBD2. With V trimmed by 6 bases and J by 1 base, 5 bases remained unmatched. Germline assignment: CDR1 SNHLY and CDR2 FYNNEI. CDR3 length: 16 residues. CDR3 region: CASSGLAAKNTGELFF. The DNA of the CDR3 is TGTGCCAGCAGCGGACTAGCGGCCAAGAACACCGGGGAGCTGTTTTTT.

The rearrangement links TRBV7-2 to TRBJ2-5, with TRBD1 matching 9 bases. The CDR3 extends over 16 amino acids. Trimming removed 0 bases from V and 5 bases from J; junction bases left unmatched: 7. Per the germline V gene, CDR1 is SGHTA and CDR2 is FQGNSA. The CDR3 loop is CASSLAFTGGEETQYF. CDR3 in DNA: TGTGCCAGCAGCTTAGCCTTCACAGGGGGCGAGGAGACCCAGTACTTC.